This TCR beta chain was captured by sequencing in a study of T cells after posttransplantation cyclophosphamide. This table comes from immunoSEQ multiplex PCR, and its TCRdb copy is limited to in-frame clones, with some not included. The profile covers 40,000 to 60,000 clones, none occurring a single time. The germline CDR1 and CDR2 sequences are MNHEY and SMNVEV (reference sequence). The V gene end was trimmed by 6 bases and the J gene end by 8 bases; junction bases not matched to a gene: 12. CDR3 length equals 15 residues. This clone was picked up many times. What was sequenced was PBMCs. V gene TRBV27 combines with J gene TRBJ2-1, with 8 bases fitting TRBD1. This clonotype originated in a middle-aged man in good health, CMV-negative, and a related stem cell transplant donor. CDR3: CASRVWQGAEDEQFF. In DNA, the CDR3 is TGTGCCAGCAGAGTTTGGCAGGGGGCTGAGGATGAGCAGTTCTTC.